The subject of this entry is one T cell receptor (beta chain). The data belong to a study of T cell responses to AZD1222 COVID-19 vaccine. Study-level information: Analyses pooled second doses at about 4 or about 12 weeks.

TCRdb's copy holds only in-frame clones and misses some; the assay was immunoSEQ multiplex PCR. The sample holds roughly 260,000 clones, approximately 95% seen once. In germline, CDR1 is LNHDA, CDR2 SQIVND (reference sequence). Germline trimming cut 6 bases from V and 4 bases from J; bases unmatched to any gene: 7. The CDR3 covers 15 residues. The receptor's source is an adult in good health. The input for sequencing was peripheral blood, taken on day 0 of AZD1222 vaccination. This rearrangement joins TRBV19 to TRBJ2-2; TRBD2 aligns across 8 bases. CDR3 in amino acids: CASRKAGGPTGELFF. CDR3 sequence (DNA): TGTGCCAGTAGGAAGGCGGGAGGCCCCACCGGGGAGCTGTTTTTT. Full variable domain (rest looked up from reference TRBV19 and TRBJ2-2): DGGITQSPKYLFRKEGQNVTLSCEQNLNHDAMYWYRQDPGQGLRLIYYSQIVNDFQKGDIAEGYSVSREKKESFPLTVTSAQKNPTAFYLCASRKAGGPTGELFFGEGSRLTVL.